The text below deals with one T cell receptor beta chain. Enrolment of Seattle patients took place during active infection, and they were followed longitudinally. These data are taken from a study of blood T cell repertoires in COVID-19. On the study more broadly: The United States, Italy and Spain provided the acute and convalescent COVID-19 samples. Sample material is recorded as cDNA or gDNA derived from T cells, B-cell-depleted T cells, or PBMCs.

The CDR3 has 18 amino acids. With 4 bases removed from V and 0 bases from J, the gap between germline ends came to 22 bases. The germline V gene has CDR1 SGHRS and CDR2 YFSETQ. In the authors' workflow: Counts of nucleated cells, estimated from reference gene primer amplification, were obtained. Clones were read by immunoSEQ multiplex PCR, and TCRdb kept only the in-frame ones, dropping some. V and J calls and clone size are those listed in that table; D and trimming were worked out from the DNA. This table holds some 400,000 clones, 70% to 90% found once. The chain has TRBV5-1 and TRBJ1-1, with D possibly matching TRBD1 (6 bases). The sequence was collected from a woman aged 25 to 39 with COVID-19, enrolled during active disease. The specimen was peripheral blood. The CDR3 protein is CASSGRGPSNSLNTEAFF. In DNA, the CDR3 is TGCGCCAGCAGCGGCAGGGGCCCATCTAACTCCTTGAACACTGAAGCTTTCTTT.